These 17 T cell receptor beta chains share one sample of origin, sequenced in a study of shared clonotypes between healthy human individuals. CD45RO negativity and positive selection for CCR7 defined naive CD8 cells, a population that excluded terminally differentiated effector memory CD45RA+ cells. TCRdb keeps only in-frame clones here, not all; method: immunoSEQ multiplex PCR. Seen here are 800,000 or so clones, 90% to 98% observed once, and the top ten hold around 0.21%. Source material: naive CD8+ T cells sorted from blood. The receptors were gathered from a man aged 25 to 40 in good health.

V usage is TRBV6-5 and J usage is TRBJ2-5, with D perhaps TRBD2 (6 bases). Per the germline V gene, CDR1 is MNHEY and CDR2 is SVGAGI. Trimming removed 11 bases from V and 3 bases from J, with 19 bases in between. The CDR3 is 14 amino acids. CDR3 protein: CAAKTPRREETQYF. The CDR3 DNA follows: TGTGCCGCCAAGACTCCCAGGAGGGAAGAGACCCAGTACTTC.

This chain links TRBV11-2 with TRBJ2-3; a weak D match, TRBD1 (6 bases). V lost 2 bases to trimming and J lost 5 bases, with 20 bases between them. Germline CDR1 reads SGHAT; CDR2 reads FQNNGV. CDR3 length: 17 residues. The CDR3 region has the DNA TGTGCCAGCAGCTTATCCAGGGGCAGCGGATTAATAGATACGCAGTATTTT. Protein: CASSLSRGSGLIDTQYF.

V is TRBV7-3 and J is TRBJ2-3; 9 bases map to TRBD2. With V trimmed by 1 base and J by 8 bases, 13 bases remained unmatched. CDR1 is SGHTA and CDR2 is FQGTGA in the germline V gene. The CDR3 consists of 17 residues. The CDR3: CASSLNGLAGSLGTQYF. CDR3 nucleotide sequence: TGTGCCAGCAGCTTAAATGGTCTAGCGGGATCACTTGGTACGCAGTATTTT.

V usage is TRBV15 and J usage is TRBJ2-5; D gene uncertain. V was shortened by 2 bases and J by 4 bases, with 11 bases between the two germline ends. Germline V lookup: CDR1 LNHNV, CDR2 YYDKDF (reference sequence). The CDR3 loop spans 14 amino acids. For the CDR3, the DNA is TGTGCCACCAGCAGACAAACCCTACCAGAGACCCAGTACTTC. This gives the protein CATSRQTLPETQYF.

The chain joins TRBV6-1 to TRBJ2-7; 7 bases fit TRBD1. The junction had 4 bases not matched to a gene; V was cut back by 3 bases and J by 2 bases. The CDR3 loop spans 14 amino acids. Looked up from germline, CDR1 is MNHNS and CDR2 is SASEGT. DNA of the CDR3: TGTGCCAGCAGTGACCTGACAGGGCCCTACGAGCAGTACTTC. It translates to CASSDLTGPYEQYF.

The rearrangement uses TRBV7-2 and TRBJ1-5; possibly TRBD1 for D (5 bases). The CDR3 extends over 14 amino acids. Trimming stripped 5 bases from V and 0 bases from J, with 8 bases between. Germline lookup yields CDR1 SGHTA and CDR2 FQGNSA. The CDR3, as DNA: TGTGCCAGCAGCCAGGGATATAGCAATCAGCCCCAGCATTTT. Translation: CASSQGYSNQPQHF.

This clone was seen just once. The chain combines TRBV5-8 with TRBJ2-4; TRBD2 matches at 7 bases. Germline trimming cut 4 bases from V and 8 bases from J; bases unmatched to any gene: 9. This CDR3 comprises 14 residues. From germline, CDR1 is SGHTS and CDR2 YDEGEE. As DNA, the CDR3 is TGTGCCAGCAGCGGGCTAGCGGACTGGTACATTCAGTACTTC. Its protein is CASSGLADWYIQYF.

This rearrangement joins TRBV29-1 to TRBJ2-7, with D tentatively TRBD2 (5 bases). The CDR3 is 16 residues long. Germline V gives CDR1 SQVTM, CDR2 ANQGSEA. The V and J ends lost 4 bases and 1 base respectively, with 20 bases between them. CDR3 coding DNA: TGCAGCGTTGTTGAAGTGGGAGCTTCTACTTCCTACGAGCAGTACTTC. Amino acids: CSVVEVGASTSYEQYF.

This sequence joins TRBV7-9 and TRBJ2-1, with 7 nucleotides matching TRBD2. The CDR3 runs to 15 residues. Germline V gene sequence: CDR1 SEHNR, CDR2 FQNEAQ (reference sequence). V shed 3 bases, J shed 0 bases, and the junction held 2 bases outside the gene matches. The CDR3 is CASSFRGSSYNEQFF. The DNA of the CDR3 is TGTGCCAGCAGCTTTCGCGGGAGCTCCTACAATGAGCAGTTCTTC. Full variable domain (rest looked up from reference TRBV7-9 and TRBJ2-1): DTGVSQNPRHKITKRGQNVTFRCDPISEHNRLYWYRQTLGQGPEFLTYFQNEAQLEKSRLLSDRFSAERPKGSFSTLEIQRTEQGDSAMYLCASSFRGSSYNEQFFGPGTRLTVL.

The chain recombines TRBV5-1 with TRBJ1-2, with D tentatively TRBD1 (5 bases). The CDR3 totals 13 residues. Per germline, CDR1 SGHRS and CDR2 YFSETQ. Trimming pared 5 bases from V and 3 bases from J, leaving 11 bases between. CDR3 region: CASRQENDYGYTF. DNA for the CDR3: TGCGCCAGCAGACAGGAAAACGACTATGGCTACACCTTC.

The chain recombines TRBV6-5 with TRBJ2-6; possibly TRBD2 for D (5 bases). V was pared by 11 bases and J by 4 bases, with 9 bases between. The CDR3 loop spans 12 amino acids. CDR1 MNHEY and CDR2 SVGAGI come from the germline V gene. The CDR3 nucleotides are TGTGCCTCGAGAGGGGGGGCCAACGTCCTGACTTTC. Translation: CASRGGANVLTF.

The chain uses TRBV11-2 and TRBJ2-7; 7 bases are a match to TRBD1. The germline CDR1 and CDR2 sequences are SGHAT and FQNNGV. V shed 4 bases and J 4 bases; nucleotides not matched to a gene: 19. This CDR3 comprises 18 residues. In DNA, the CDR3 is TGTGCCAGCAGCTCCTTCTTAATAAATCAGGGGGATGGATACGAGCAGTACTTC. As protein: CASSSFLINQGDGYEQYF.

The chain links TRBV4-1 to TRBJ1-2, with 8 bases that match TRBD1. The germline gives CDR1 MGHRA, CDR2 YSYEKL. V was clipped by 1 base and J by 3 bases; unmatched bases: 4. This CDR3 region has 15 residues. DNA of the CDR3: TGCGCCAGCAGCCAAGTCAGGGGGCTTGACTATGGCTACACCTTC. It specifies CASSQVRGLDYGYTF.

V gene TRBV5-5 combines with J gene TRBJ2-3; D perhaps matches TRBD2 (5 bases). Trimming left V 4 bases short and J 2 bases short, with 20 bases between. Germline assignment: CDR1 SGHKS and CDR2 YYEKEE (reference sequence). The CDR3 consists of 17 residues. CDR3 sequence: CASSPPGRERATDTQYF. CDR3 in DNA: TGTGCCAGCAGCCCCCCCGGACGGGAAAGGGCCACAGATACGCAGTATTTT. The whole variable domain, remainder taken from reference TRBV5-5 and TRBJ2-3, is DAGVTQSPTHLIKTRGQQVTLRCSPISGHKSVSWYQQVLGQGPQFIFQYYEKEERGRGNFPDRFSARQFPNYSSELNVNALLLGDSALYLCASSPPGRERATDTQYFGPGTRLTVL.

The chain combines TRBV15 with TRBJ2-7; 10 nucleotides agree with TRBD2. Germline V gives CDR1 LNHNV, CDR2 YYDKDF (reference sequence). The CDR3 has 18 residues. With 0 bases clipped from V and 9 bases from J, the junction kept 17 bases outside the gene matches. CDR3 sequence: CATSRDRALSGREIVQYF. The CDR3 DNA is TGTGCCACCAGCAGAGATCGGGCATTAAGCGGGAGGGAGATAGTGCAGTACTTC. The variable domain in full, with the rest retrieved from reference TRBV15 and TRBJ2-7, is DAMVIQNPRYQVTQFGKPVTLSCSQTLNHNVMYWYQQKSSQAPKLLFHYYDKDFNNEADTPDNFQSRRPNTSFCFLDIRSPGLGDTAMYLCATSRDRALSGREIVQYFGPGTRLTVT.

The chain is built from TRBV11-2 and TRBJ2-7, with D uncertain. V shed 3 bases and J shed 3 bases, with 6 bases lying between them. The CDR3 has 12 amino acids. CDR1 SGHAT and CDR2 FQNNGV come from the germline V gene. CDR3 bases: TGTGCCAGCAGCTTTGTGGGCTACGAGCAGTACTTC. Amino acids: CASSFVGYEQYF.

DNA for the CDR3: TGTGCCAGCATTCCGGGACTTTTATACGAGCAGTACTTC. It yields the protein CASIPGLLYEQYF. The genes are TRBV2 and TRBJ2-7; D may be TRBD2 (6 bases). Trimming removed 7 bases at V and 4 bases at J, with 14 bases between. Germline CDR1 is SNHLY and CDR2 is FYNNEI. This CDR3 comprises 13 residues.